This TCR beta chain is from a study of T-cell memory formation after mild COVID-19. General observations from the study: Largely, contracting CD4+ clones fell within CM and EM, and contracting CD8+ clones within EMRA.

The TCR alpha and TCR beta cDNA libraries, bearing sample barcodes and UMIs, were generated by 5'RACE using constant-segment primers. TCRdb analysed the 5' RACE reads with MiXCR anew, one entry per CDR3 protein. This sample has 180,000 or so distinct CDR3 sequences, with 16% found just once. V lost 5 bases, J lost 5 bases, and 25 bases lay in between. Germline loops: CDR1 SGHTA, CDR2 FQGNSA. The CDR3 length is 17 residues. Remarks on this clonotype: The antigen remains undetermined.

The material sequenced was PBMCs or a T cell subset sorted from them (not recorded which). The chain couples TRBV7-2 to TRBJ2-7; D may correspond to TRBD1 or TRBD2 (6 bases each). The receptor was derived from an adult woman who had mild COVID-19 (a few samples of this study predate the infection). Cell type and time point are not known. Written as DNA, the CDR3 is TGTGCCAGCAGCCGAGCTGGGGGCCGGGGGAGTCCCCACGAGCAGTACTTC. This translates into CASSRAGGRGSPHEQYF.